This TCR beta chain was recorded in a study of monozygotic twins with inflammatory bowel disease. General study points: Support for any single strong IBD-associated signal or clonotype was not found. TCRbeta diversity (inverse Simpson) was lower in IBD patients than in healthy co-twins. Lower sharing of clonotypes with other individuals was seen in IBD patients than in healthy twins. This was most marked in patients showing signs of disease activity.

Notes on this clonotype: No antigen is known for it.

From the 5' RACE reads, TCRdb lists one entry per CDR3 protein and no DNA. The sample spans about 350,000 distinct CDR3 sequences; the ten largest clones claim 2%. Every single donor had a roughly 2.3 ml blood sample drawn. The sample taken for sequencing was blood. The clonotype comes from a human donor with ulcerative colitis or Crohn's disease, or a healthy co-twin of an affected twin (not recorded which).

The CDR3 here is CSAGQAGGVQFF. The V call is TRBV29-1, the J call TRBJ2-1; the D call of TRBD1 rests on TCRdb alone, since no DNA is present to check it. The CDR3 extends over 12 amino acids. Germline V gene lookup returns CDR1 SQVTM and CDR2 ANQGSEA.